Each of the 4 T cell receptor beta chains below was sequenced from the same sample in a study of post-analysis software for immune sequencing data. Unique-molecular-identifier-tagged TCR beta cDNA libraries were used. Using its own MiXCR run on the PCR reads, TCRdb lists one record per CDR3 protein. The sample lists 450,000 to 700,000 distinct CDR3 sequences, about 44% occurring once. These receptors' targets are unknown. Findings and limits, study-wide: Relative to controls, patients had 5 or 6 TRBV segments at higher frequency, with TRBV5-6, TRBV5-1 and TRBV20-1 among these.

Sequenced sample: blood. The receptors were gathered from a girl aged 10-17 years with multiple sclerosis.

As DNA, the CDR3 is TGCGCCAGCAGGGTAAACAGGGGGATCACCAACTTACTCTCTGGAAACACCATATATTTT. It encodes CASRVNRGITNLLSGNTIYF. The V gene is TRBV10-1, the J gene TRBJ1-3; 8 bases are shared with TRBD1. The germline CDR1 and CDR2 sequences are WNHNN and SYGVQD (reference sequence). J gave up 0 bases and V 6 bases, and 19 bases lay outside the gene matches. The CDR3 sequence is 20 residues long.

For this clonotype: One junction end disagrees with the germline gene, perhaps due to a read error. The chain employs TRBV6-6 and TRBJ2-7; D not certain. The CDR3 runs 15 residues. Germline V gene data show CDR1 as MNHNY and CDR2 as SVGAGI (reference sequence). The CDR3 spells CASNLEGLYSHEQYF. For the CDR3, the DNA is TGTGCCAGCAACCTCGAAGGGTTATACTCCCACGAGCAGTACTTC.

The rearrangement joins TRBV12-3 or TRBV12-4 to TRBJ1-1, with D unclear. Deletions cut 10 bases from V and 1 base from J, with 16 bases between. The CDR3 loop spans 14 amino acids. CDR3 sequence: CATSGQRGNTEAFF. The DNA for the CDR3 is TGTGCCACCTCGGGCCAAAGAGGGAACACTGAAGCTTTCTTT.

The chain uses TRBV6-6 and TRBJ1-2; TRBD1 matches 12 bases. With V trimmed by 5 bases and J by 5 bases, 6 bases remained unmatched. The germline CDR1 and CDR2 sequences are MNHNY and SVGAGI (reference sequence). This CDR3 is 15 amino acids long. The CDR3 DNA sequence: TGTGCCAGCAGTCAGGGACAGGGGGCTTTGTATGGCTACACCTTC. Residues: CASSQGQGALYGYTF.